Below, one TCR beta chain is given with its context. CD8+ and CD4+ blood T cells underwent TCR beta sequencing. The multiple sclerosis controls were treatment-naive patients, and their relapsing-remitting disease was stable or active. TEMRA cells were FACS-enriched, unlike CD8+ and CD4+ T cells, which were negatively isolated. RNA in amounts of roughly 0.5 to 1 ug was reverse transcribed with random hexamers. The amplification used immunoSEQ multiplex PCR on TCR beta CDR3; it spanned 54 Vbeta and 13 Jbeta. TCRdb re-derived calls from the immunoSEQ multiplex PCR reads in MiXCR, one entry per CDR3 protein. The data hold around 200,000 distinct CDR3 sequences, with around 95% observed a single time. The sample is drawn from a study of CD8 T cells in Susac syndrome. The CDR3 totals 14 residues. Per the germline V gene, CDR1 is GTSNPN and CDR2 is SVGIG (reference sequence). The ends were cut back, 0 bases at V and 0 bases at J, with 9 bases in the middle.

Source material: CD4+ T cells from PBMCs. The receptor was derived from a human donor with multiple sclerosis. The chain is built from TRBV30 and TRBJ2-7; D remains unclear. The CDR3 DNA follows: TGTGCCTGGAGTGTGCAAGGTAGCTCCTACGAGCAGTACTTC. Protein product: CAWSVQGSSYEQYF.